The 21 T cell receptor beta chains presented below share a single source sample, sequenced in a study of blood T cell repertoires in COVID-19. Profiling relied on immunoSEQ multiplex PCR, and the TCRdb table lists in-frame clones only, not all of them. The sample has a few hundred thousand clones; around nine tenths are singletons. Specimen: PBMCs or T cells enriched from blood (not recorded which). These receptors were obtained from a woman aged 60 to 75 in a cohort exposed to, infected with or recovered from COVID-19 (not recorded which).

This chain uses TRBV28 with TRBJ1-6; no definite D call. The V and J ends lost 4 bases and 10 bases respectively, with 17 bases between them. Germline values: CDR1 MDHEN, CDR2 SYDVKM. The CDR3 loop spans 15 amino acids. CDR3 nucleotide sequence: TGTGCCAGCAGTTACCTCGTAGTGGCGGGATCACCCCTCCACTTT. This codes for CASSYLVVAGSPLHF.

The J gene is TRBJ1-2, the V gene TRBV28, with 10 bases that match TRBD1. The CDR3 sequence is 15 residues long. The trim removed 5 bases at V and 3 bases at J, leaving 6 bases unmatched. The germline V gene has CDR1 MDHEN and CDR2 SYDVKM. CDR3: CASSTPGTGDYGYTF. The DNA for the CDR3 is TGTGCCAGCAGTACCCCCGGGACAGGGGACTATGGCTACACCTTC.

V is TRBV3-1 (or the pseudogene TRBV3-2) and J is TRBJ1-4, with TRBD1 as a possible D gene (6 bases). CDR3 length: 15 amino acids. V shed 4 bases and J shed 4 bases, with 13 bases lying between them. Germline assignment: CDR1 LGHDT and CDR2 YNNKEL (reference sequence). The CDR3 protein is CASSLDRLGNEKLFF. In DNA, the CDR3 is TGTGCCAGCAGCCTAGACAGGTTGGGTAATGAAAAACTGTTTTTT.

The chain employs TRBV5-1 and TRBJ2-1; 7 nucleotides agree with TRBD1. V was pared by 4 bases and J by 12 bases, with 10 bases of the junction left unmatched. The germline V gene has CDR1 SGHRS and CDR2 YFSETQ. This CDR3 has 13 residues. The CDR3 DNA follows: TGCGCCAGCAGCCGAGACAGGGCCTCGTTGCAGTTCTTC. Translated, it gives CASSRDRASLQFF. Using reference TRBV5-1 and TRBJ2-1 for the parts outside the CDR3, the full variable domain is KAGVTQTPRYLIKTRGQQVTLSCSPISGHRSVSWYQQTPGQGLQFLFEYFSETQRNKGNFPGRFSGRQFSNSRSEMNVSTLELGDSALYLCASSRDRASLQFFGPGTRLTVL.

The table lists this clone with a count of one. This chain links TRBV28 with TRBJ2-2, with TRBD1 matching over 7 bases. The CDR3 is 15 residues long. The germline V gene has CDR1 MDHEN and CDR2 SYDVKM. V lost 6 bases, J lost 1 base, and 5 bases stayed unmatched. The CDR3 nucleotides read TGTGCCAGCAGATTCCGGGACAGGAACACCGGGGAGCTGTTTTTT. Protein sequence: CASRFRDRNTGELFF.

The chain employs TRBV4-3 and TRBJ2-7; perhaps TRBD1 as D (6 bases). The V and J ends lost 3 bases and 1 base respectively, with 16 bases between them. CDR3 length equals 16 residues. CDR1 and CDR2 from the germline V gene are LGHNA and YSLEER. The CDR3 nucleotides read TGCGCCAGCAGCCACAACTACAGGGAATATTCCTACGAGCAGTACTTC. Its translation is CASSHNYREYSYEQYF.

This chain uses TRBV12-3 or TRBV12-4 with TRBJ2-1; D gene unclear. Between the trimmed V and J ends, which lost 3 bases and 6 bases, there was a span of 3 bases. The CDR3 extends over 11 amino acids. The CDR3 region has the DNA TGTGCCAGCAGTTTTAGCAATGAGCAGTTCTTC. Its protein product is CASSFSNEQFF.

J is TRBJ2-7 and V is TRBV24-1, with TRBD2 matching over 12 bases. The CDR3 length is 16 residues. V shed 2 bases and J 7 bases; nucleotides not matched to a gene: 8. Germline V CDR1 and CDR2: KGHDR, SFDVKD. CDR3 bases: TGTGCCACCAGTGATTCTCTAGCGGGAGGGCCGGGTGAGCAGTACTTC. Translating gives CATSDSLAGGPGEQYF.

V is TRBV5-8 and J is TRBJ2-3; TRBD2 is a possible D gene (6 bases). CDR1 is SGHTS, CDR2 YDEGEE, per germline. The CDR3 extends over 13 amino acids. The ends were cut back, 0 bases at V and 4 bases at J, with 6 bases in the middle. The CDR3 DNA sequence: TGTGCCAGCAGCTTGGGGAGGGCAGATACGCAGTATTTT. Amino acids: CASSLGRADTQYF.

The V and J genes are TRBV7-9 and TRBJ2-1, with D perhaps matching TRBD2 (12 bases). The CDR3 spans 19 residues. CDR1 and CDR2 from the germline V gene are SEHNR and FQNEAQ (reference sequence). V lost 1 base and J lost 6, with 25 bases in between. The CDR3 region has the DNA TGTGCCAGCAGCTTAGAAAGTGGGACAGGGGGACTAGCGGGCAATGAGCAGTTCTTC. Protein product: CASSLESGTGGLAGNEQFF.

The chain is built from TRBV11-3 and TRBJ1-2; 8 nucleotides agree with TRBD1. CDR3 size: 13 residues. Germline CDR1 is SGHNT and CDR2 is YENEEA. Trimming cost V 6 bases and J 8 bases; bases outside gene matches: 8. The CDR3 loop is CASSQDRGAGYTF. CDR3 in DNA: TGTGCCAGCAGTCAAGACAGGGGCGCCGGCTACACCTTC.

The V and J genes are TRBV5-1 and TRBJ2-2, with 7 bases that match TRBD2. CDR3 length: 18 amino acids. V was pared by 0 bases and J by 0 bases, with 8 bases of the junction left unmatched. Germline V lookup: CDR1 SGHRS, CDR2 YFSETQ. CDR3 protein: CASSLAPSGNANTGELFF. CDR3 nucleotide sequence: TGCGCCAGCAGCTTGGCCCCAAGCGGGAACGCGAACACCGGGGAGCTGTTTTTT.

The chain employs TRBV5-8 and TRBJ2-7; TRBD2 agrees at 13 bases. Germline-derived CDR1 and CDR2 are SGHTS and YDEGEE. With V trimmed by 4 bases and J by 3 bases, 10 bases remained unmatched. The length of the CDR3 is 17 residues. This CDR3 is CASSTAQRTSGGYEQYF. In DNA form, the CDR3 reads TGTGCCAGCAGCACCGCCCAGAGGACTAGCGGGGGCTACGAGCAGTACTTC.

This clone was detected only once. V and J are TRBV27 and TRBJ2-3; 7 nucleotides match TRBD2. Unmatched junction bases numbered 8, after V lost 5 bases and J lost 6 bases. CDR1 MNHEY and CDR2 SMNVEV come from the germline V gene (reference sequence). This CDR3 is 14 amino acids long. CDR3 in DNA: TGTGCCAGCAGTAACCGACTAGCATGGGATACGCAGTATTTT. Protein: CASSNRLAWDTQYF.

Written as DNA, the CDR3 is TGTGCCAGCAGCGTAGCTGTCCTTAACACCGGGGAGCTGTTTTTT. It is translated as CASSVAVLNTGELFF. The rearrangement links TRBV9 to TRBJ2-2; D ambiguous. The germline V gene encodes CDR1 SGDLS and CDR2 YYNGEE. This CDR3 comprises 15 residues. V lost 0 bases and J 2 bases, leaving 8 bases between the germline ends.

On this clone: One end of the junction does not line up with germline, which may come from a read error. CDR3: CSASYPLRLAGYQGTQYF. The CDR3 DNA sequence: TGCAGTGCTAGTTATCCTCTACGACTAGCGGGATATCAAGGGACCCAGTACTTC. This chain connects TRBV20-1 to TRBJ2-5; 11 bases line up with TRBD2. The CDR3 runs 18 residues. From germline, CDR1 is DFQATT and CDR2 SNEGSKA (reference sequence).

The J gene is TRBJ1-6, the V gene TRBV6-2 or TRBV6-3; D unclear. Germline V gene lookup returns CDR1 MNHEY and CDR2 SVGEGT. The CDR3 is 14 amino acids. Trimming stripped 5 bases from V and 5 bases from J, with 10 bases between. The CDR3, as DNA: TGTGCCAGCAGTCTCGAGGTGGATAATTCACCCCTCCACTTT. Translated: CASSLEVDNSPLHF.

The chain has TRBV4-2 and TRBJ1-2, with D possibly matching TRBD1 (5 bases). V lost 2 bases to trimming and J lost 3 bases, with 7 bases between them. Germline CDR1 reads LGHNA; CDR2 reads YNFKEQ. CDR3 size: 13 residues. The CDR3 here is CASSQQGYYGYTF. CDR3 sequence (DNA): TGTGCCAGCAGCCAACAGGGCTACTATGGCTACACCTTC.

This CDR3 reads CASSQGEDTQYF. The CDR3 DNA sequence: TGTGCCAGCAGCCAGGGGGAAGATACGCAGTATTTT. The genes are TRBV9 and TRBJ2-3; 7 bases map to TRBD1. J gave up 5 bases and V 4 bases, and 1 base lay outside the gene matches. The germline CDR1 and CDR2 sequences are SGDLS and YYNGEE. CDR3 length: 12 residues.

The CDR3 sequence: CASSRFMTSGPDTQYF. DNA of the CDR3: TGTGCCAGCTCACGGTTCATGACTAGTGGCCCAGATACGCAGTATTTT. The V gene is TRBV18, the J gene TRBJ2-3, with a tentative D call TRBD2 (6 bases). CDR1 is KGHSH and CDR2 is LQKENI in the germline V gene. The V and J ends lost 4 bases and 4 bases respectively, with 18 bases between them. The CDR3 length is 16 residues.

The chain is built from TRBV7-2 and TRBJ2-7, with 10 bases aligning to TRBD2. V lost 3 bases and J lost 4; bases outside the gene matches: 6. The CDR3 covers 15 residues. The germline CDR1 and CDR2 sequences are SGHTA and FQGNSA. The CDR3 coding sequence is TGTGCCAGCAGCTTTGGGGCTAGCGGGAGATACGAGCAGTACTTC. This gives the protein CASSFGASGRYEQYF. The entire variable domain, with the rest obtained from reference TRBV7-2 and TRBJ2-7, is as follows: GAGVSQSPSNKVTEKGKDVELRCDPISGHTALYWYRQSLGQGLEFLIYFQGNSAPDKSGLPSDRFSAERTGGSVSTLTIQRTQQEDSAVYLCASSFGASGRYEQYFGPGTRLTVT.